What follows are 25 T cell receptor beta chains derived from one specimen sequenced in a study of Ad26.COV2.S vaccination and SARS-CoV-2 variants (dated by TCRdb to the early 2020s). Libraries were prepared through the immunoSEQ multiplex PCR assay. Held by TCRdb, this immuneACCESS table contains in-frame sequences only and omits some clones. Under half of the omission traces to an unresolved V gene where checked; the cause of the rest is unknown. In this sample the table shows about 350,000 clones, roughly 89% of which occur a single time. Roughly 5% of the sample is in the top ten clones. This specimen's treatment or condition label, interpreted: around 19 received Ad26.COV2.S at low or high dose, single or two shots; 5 received placebo; per-sample allocation not given. For vaccine and placebo recipients, repertoires were sequenced using samples collected on day 63 after the first injection. The source was peripheral blood, collected in a trial of Ad26.COV2.S vaccine versus placebo. The source is a person aged 18-60 years who received the Ad26.COV2.S COVID-19 vaccine or a placebo.

This chain joins TRBV6-6 and TRBJ1-6, with 10 bases matching TRBD1. The CDR3 has 14 residues. V was clipped by 6 bases and J by 7 bases; unmatched bases: 3. Looked up from germline, CDR1 is MNHNY and CDR2 is SVGAGI (reference sequence). Here the CDR3 DNA reads TGTGCCAGCAGCGGACAGGGGGAAAATTCACCCCTCCACTTT. The encoded protein is CASSGQGENSPLHF.

In this sample, this clone turned up once. The DNA for the CDR3 is TGTGCCAGCAGAAAACGGCTGTACACAGATACGCAGTATTTT. This translates into CASRKRLYTDTQYF. The chain joins TRBV27 to TRBJ2-3; D is ambiguous. The germline CDR1 and CDR2 sequences are MNHEY and SMNVEV (reference sequence). Deletions cut 6 bases from V and 2 bases from J, with 12 bases between. The CDR3 is 14 amino acids.

This chain connects TRBV28 to TRBJ1-6, with a weak D call TRBD1 (6 bases). The CDR3 consists of 14 residues. Germline V CDR1 and CDR2: MDHEN, SYDVKM. The ends were cut back, 6 bases at V and 4 bases at J, with 10 bases in the middle. The CDR3 loop is CASRLQGYNSPLHF. For the CDR3, the DNA is TGTGCCAGCAGGCTACAGGGTTATAATTCACCCCTCCACTTT.

The rearrangement uses TRBV19 and TRBJ1-1; the D is unclear. Trimming pared 6 bases from V and 3 bases from J, leaving 17 bases between. This CDR3 is built from 15 residues. Germline V CDR1 and CDR2: LNHDA, SQIVND (reference sequence). The CDR3 DNA sequence: TGTGCCAGTAGGATATGGGCTCAGCCCGACACTGAAGCTTTCTTT. Translating gives CASRIWAQPDTEAFF.

This clone was seen only once. DNA of the CDR3: TGTGCCAGCAGCTTAGTTACGTCGTTCACAGATACGCAGTATTTT. Amino acid sequence: CASSLVTSFTDTQYF. The chain carries TRBV7-9 and TRBJ2-3; no firm D call. The CDR3 length is 15 residues. V shed 1 base and J shed 2 bases, with 10 bases lying between them. The V gene's germline CDR1 is SEHNR and CDR2 FQNEAQ (reference sequence).

The rearrangement joins TRBV4-1 to TRBJ1-2; 7 bases are a match to TRBD1. Germline loops: CDR1 MGHRA, CDR2 YSYEKL. The ends lost 4 bases at V and 8 bases at J; junction bases unmatched: 10. The CDR3 covers 14 residues. The CDR3 region is CASSRAGGSGGYTF. The CDR3 DNA sequence: TGCGCCAGCAGCCGAGCAGGGGGTAGTGGAGGCTACACCTTC.

The chain links TRBV19 to TRBJ2-5; weak D call: TRBD2 (6 bases). This CDR3 contains 15 residues. Germline lookup yields CDR1 LNHDA and CDR2 SQIVND (reference sequence). Between the trimmed V and J ends, which lost 3 bases and 3 bases, there was a span of 14 bases. CDR3 DNA sequence: TGTGCCAGTAGTATTCGGGGGTTCGTAAAAGAGACCCAGTACTTC. It is translated as CASSIRGFVKETQYF.

J is TRBJ1-2 and V is TRBV2, with D perhaps TRBD1 (5 bases). The CDR3 consists of 14 residues. V gave up 6 bases and J gave up 4 bases, with 15 bases separating them. Per the germline V gene, CDR1 is SNHLY and CDR2 is FYNNEI. The CDR3 DNA reads as TGTGCCAGCAGGGGGGACGGCCGGTTCTATGGCTACACCTTC. Protein product: CASRGDGRFYGYTF.

This rearrangement joins TRBV7-6 to TRBJ1-1, with 7 nucleotides matching TRBD1. CDR3 length: 14 amino acids. Germline V gene sequence: CDR1 SGHVS, CDR2 FNYEAQ. J lost 6 bases, V lost 5 bases, and 9 bases had no gene match. This chain's CDR3 is CASSPAAGGAEAFF. The CDR3 bases are TGTGCCAGCAGCCCAGCGGCAGGGGGGGCTGAAGCTTTCTTT.

The genes are TRBV28 and TRBJ1-4; D gene ambiguous. CDR3 size: 13 residues. CDR1 is MDHEN and CDR2 is SYDVKM in the germline V gene. V lost 7 bases and J 5 bases, leaving 11 bases between the germline ends. DNA of the CDR3: TGTGCCAGCATGTCTGGCACAAATGAAAAACTGTTTTTT. Its protein product is CASMSGTNEKLFF.

The V gene is TRBV15, the J gene TRBJ1-5, with 8 nucleotides matching TRBD1. This CDR3 has 15 amino acids. V shed 2 bases, J shed 9 bases, and the junction held 9 bases outside the gene matches. The germline V gene encodes CDR1 LNHNV and CDR2 YYDKDF (reference sequence). CDR3 bases: TGTGCCACCAGCAGAACAGGGGGTGGCCCTTCGCCCCAGCATTTT. It is translated as CATSRTGGGPSPQHF.

This clone has ten or more counts. The genes are TRBV5-1 and TRBJ1-1, with a tentative D call TRBD1 (5 bases). The CDR3 extends over 16 amino acids. V gave up 0 bases and J gave up 0 bases, with 12 bases separating them. The V gene's germline CDR1 is SGHRS and CDR2 YFSETQ. This CDR3 is CASSLEGPGLNTEAFF. CDR3 coding DNA: TGCGCCAGCAGCTTGGAGGGGCCGGGCCTGAACACTGAAGCTTTCTTT.

The V gene is TRBV7-9, the J gene TRBJ1-2; unclear D gene. The V end was cut by 8 bases, the J end by 4 bases, with 17 bases between. The CDR3 length is 14 residues. CDR1 is SEHNR, CDR2 FQNEAQ, per germline (reference sequence). The CDR3 bases are TGTGCCAGCGCGCGCAACGGGCAGGTCTATGGCTACACCTTC. Translation: CASARNGQVYGYTF. Complete variable domain (other parts from reference TRBV7-9 and TRBJ1-2): DTGVSQNPRHKITKRGQNVTFRCDPISEHNRLYWYRQTLGQGPEFLTYFQNEAQLEKSRLLSDRFSAERPKGSFSTLEIQRTEQGDSAMYLCASARNGQVYGYTFGSGTRLTVV.

In this sample, this clone turned up a few times. The chain employs TRBV28 and TRBJ2-3, with 8 positions matching TRBD2. Germline CDR1 and CDR2: MDHEN and SYDVKM. Unmatched junction bases numbered 7, after V lost 5 bases and J lost 3 bases. The CDR3 is 15 residues long. For the CDR3, the DNA is TGTGCCAGCAGTCCGCACGGGAGGGCTACAGATACGCAGTATTTT. It yields the protein CASSPHGRATDTQYF.

A remark on this clone: The sample carries other DNA sequences with the same CDR3. The J gene is TRBJ2-1, the V gene TRBV11-3; the match to TRBD2 covers 11 bases. CDR1 is SGHNT and CDR2 is YENEEA in the germline V gene. The CDR3 has 15 amino acids. Trimming at V came to 5 bases and at J to 4 bases, leaving 4 bases not matched to a gene. CDR3 in amino acids: CASSQGLAAYNEQFF. Written as DNA, the CDR3 is TGTGCCAGCAGCCAGGGACTAGCGGCATACAATGAGCAGTTCTTC.

This chain connects TRBV5-1 to TRBJ2-2; 10 bases agree with TRBD1. Germline V lookup: CDR1 SGHRS, CDR2 YFSETQ. The CDR3 is 14 residues long. The V segment lost 3 bases and the J segment 6 bases; nucleotides outside the gene matches: 2. The CDR3 loop reads CASSWGTGAGELFF. The CDR3 nucleotides are TGCGCCAGCAGCTGGGGGACAGGGGCCGGGGAGCTGTTTTTT.

The chain is built from TRBV29-1 and TRBJ1-1; D perhaps matches TRBD1 (6 bases). V shed 5 bases and J shed 1 base, with 11 bases lying between them. The CDR3 length is 13 residues. Per the germline V gene, CDR1 is SQVTM and CDR2 is ANQGSEA. CDR3 DNA sequence: TGCAGCGTTACGACAGGAGAGAACACTGAAGCTTTCTTT. Amino acids: CSVTTGENTEAFF.

The chain has TRBV7-9 and TRBJ1-4; a weak D match, TRBD1 (6 bases). CDR1 and CDR2 (germline): SEHNR, FQNEAQ (reference sequence). This CDR3 region has 12 residues. Deletions cut 5 bases from V and 12 bases from J, with 13 bases between. DNA for the CDR3: TGTGCCAGCAGCCCCGACAGGATAGAACTGTTTTTT. Its translation: CASSPDRIELFF.

The rearrangement uses TRBV28 and TRBJ1-4; D not certain. V was trimmed by 0 bases and J by 0 bases, leaving 5 bases between them. This CDR3 spans 15 amino acids. CDR1 and CDR2 (germline): MDHEN, SYDVKM. The CDR3 coding sequence is TGTGCCAGCAGTTTATGGGGAGCAACTAATGAAAAACTGTTTTTT. Amino acids: CASSLWGATNEKLFF.

CDR3 in DNA: TGCAGCGTTGAGCTAGCGGATACCTACGAGCAGTACTTC. It translates to CSVELADTYEQYF. The chain is built from TRBV29-1 and TRBJ2-7; the match to TRBD2 covers 7 bases. This CDR3 contains 13 residues. With V trimmed by 3 bases and J by 2 bases, 4 bases remained unmatched. From germline, CDR1 is SQVTM and CDR2 ANQGSEA.

The chain links TRBV7-2 to TRBJ2-3; 7 nucleotides align to TRBD1. Germline CDR1 is SGHTA and CDR2 is FQGNSA. The V segment lost 3 bases and the J segment 3 bases; nucleotides outside the gene matches: 6. The CDR3 spans 15 residues. The CDR3 nucleotides read TGTGCCAGCAGCTTCTCCGGGACAGTTACAGATACGCAGTATTTT. It codes for CASSFSGTVTDTQYF.

The V call is TRBV7-2, the J call TRBJ1-2, with TRBD1 matching 9 bases. Trimming at V came to 6 bases and at J to 8 bases, leaving 10 bases not matched to a gene. Germline CDR1 is SGHTA and CDR2 is FQGNSA. This CDR3 has 14 amino acids. As DNA, the CDR3 is TGTGCCAGCAGGGTTGGATCCGGGACAGGGGGCTACACCTTC. Encoded protein: CASRVGSGTGGYTF.

The J gene is TRBJ1-5, the V gene TRBV16, with D tentatively TRBD1 (5 bases). Germline V gene sequence: CDR1 KGHSY, CDR2 FQNENV. V gave up 3 bases and J gave up 2 bases, with 20 bases separating them. The CDR3 totals 18 residues. This CDR3 reads CASSHPGRGVGGNQPQHF. CDR3 in DNA: TGTGCCAGCAGCCACCCGGGGCGGGGGGTTGGGGGCAATCAGCCCCAGCATTTT. Full variable domain (outside the CDR3, taken from reference TRBV16 and TRBJ1-5): GEEVAQTPKHLVRGEGQKAKLYCAPIKGHSYVFWYQQVLKNEFKFLISFQNENVFDETGMPKERFSAKCLPNSPCSLEIQATKLEDSAVYFCASSHPGRGVGGNQPQHFGDGTRLSIL.

Turning to this clone: This sample also contains other DNA sequences that code for the same CDR3. The rearrangement uses TRBV11-2 and TRBJ2-3; 14 positions agree with TRBD2. Germline assignment: CDR1 SGHAT and CDR2 FQNNGV. CDR3 size: 16 residues. Trimming at V came to 5 bases and at J to 1 base, leaving 2 bases not matched to a gene. The CDR3 spells CASSLGLAGGTDTQYF. The CDR3 DNA is TGTGCCAGCAGCCTGGGACTAGCGGGGGGCACAGATACGCAGTATTTT. Looking up the rest from reference TRBV11-2 and TRBJ2-3 gives the full variable domain: EAGVAQSPRYKIIEKRQSVAFWCNPISGHATLYWYQQILGQGPKLLIQFQNNGVVDDSQLPKDRFSAERLKGVDSTLKIQPAKLEDSAVYLCASSLGLAGGTDTQYFGPGTRLTVL.

V and J are TRBV11-2 and TRBJ2-7, with TRBD2 identical over 12 bases. In germline, CDR1 is SGHAT, CDR2 FQNNGV. The J segment lost 5 bases and the V segment lost 5 bases, leaving 13 bases of the junction unmatched. The CDR3 length is 17 residues. The CDR3 DNA sequence: TGTGCCAGCAGCACACCACGCCTACTAGCGGGAGGCGACGAGCAGTACTTC. Translated: CASSTPRLLAGGDEQYF. The entire variable domain, with the rest obtained from reference TRBV11-2 and TRBJ2-7, is as follows: EAGVAQSPRYKIIEKRQSVAFWCNPISGHATLYWYQQILGQGPKLLIQFQNNGVVDDSQLPKDRFSAERLKGVDSTLKIQPAKLEDSAVYLCASSTPRLLAGGDEQYFGPGTRLTVT.